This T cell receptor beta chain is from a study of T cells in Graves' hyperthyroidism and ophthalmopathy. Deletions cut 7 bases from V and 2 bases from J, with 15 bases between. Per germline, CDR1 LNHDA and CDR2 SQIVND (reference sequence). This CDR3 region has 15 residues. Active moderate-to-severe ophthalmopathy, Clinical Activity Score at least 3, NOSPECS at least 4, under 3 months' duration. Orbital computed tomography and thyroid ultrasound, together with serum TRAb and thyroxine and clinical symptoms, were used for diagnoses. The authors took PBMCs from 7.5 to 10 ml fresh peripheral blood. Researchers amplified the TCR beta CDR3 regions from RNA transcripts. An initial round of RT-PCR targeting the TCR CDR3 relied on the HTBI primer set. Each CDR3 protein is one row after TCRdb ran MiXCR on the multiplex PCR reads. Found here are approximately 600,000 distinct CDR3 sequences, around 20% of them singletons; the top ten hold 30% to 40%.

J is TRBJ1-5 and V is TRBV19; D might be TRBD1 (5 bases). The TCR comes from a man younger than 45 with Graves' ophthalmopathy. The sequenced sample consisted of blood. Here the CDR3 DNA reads TGTGCCAGTAAGCGGGACGGTCGGGGCAATCAGCCCCAGCATTTT. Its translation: CASKRDGRGNQPQHF.